The 22 T cell receptor beta chains listed next were all sequenced from one sample in a study of T cell responses to AZD1222 COVID-19 vaccine. Sequencing was performed with immunoSEQ multiplex PCR; in TCRdb, only in-frame clones are kept and a portion is missing. The sample lists about 130,000 clones, 70% to 90% occurring once. Sequencing was performed on peripheral blood, taken on day 0 of AZD1222 vaccination. These receptors were obtained from an adult in good health.

The genes are TRBV5-1 and TRBJ2-1, with 10 bases lining up with TRBD2. CDR1 and CDR2 (germline): SGHRS, YFSETQ. V lost 1 base and J lost 7; bases outside the gene matches: 14. The CDR3 spans 18 residues. CDR3 sequence (DNA): TGCGCCAGCAGCTTGATCGTGAGCGGGAGGGCCGGAGGGAATGAGCAGTTCTTC. As protein: CASSLIVSGRAGGNEQFF.

The chain uses TRBV6-5 and TRBJ1-3; the D gene is possibly TRBD1 (5 bases). Trimming pared 8 bases from V and 0 bases from J, leaving 14 bases between. The CDR3 sequence is 15 residues long. Germline-derived CDR1 and CDR2 are MNHEY and SVGAGI. CDR3 region: CASHITGPSGNTIYF. DNA of the CDR3: TGTGCCAGCCATATTACAGGACCCTCTGGAAACACCATATATTTT.

This sequence joins TRBV9 and TRBJ1-2; TRBD1 matches at 9 bases. The ends lost 0 bases at V and 3 bases at J; junction bases unmatched: 6. The CDR3 spans 16 residues. Germline lookup yields CDR1 SGDLS and CDR2 YYNGEE. The CDR3 sequence is CASSVDGQGLYYGYTF. The CDR3 DNA follows: TGTGCCAGCAGCGTAGACGGACAGGGGCTTTACTATGGCTACACCTTC.

V and J are TRBV28 and TRBJ1-2, with 10 positions matching TRBD1. Trimming cost V 8 bases and J 0 bases; bases outside gene matches: 12. The germline V gene has CDR1 MDHEN and CDR2 SYDVKM. The CDR3 is 17 amino acids. CDR3 sequence: CASLLLGDRGANYGYTF. CDR3 DNA: TGTGCCAGCCTCCTATTGGGGGACAGGGGTGCTAACTATGGCTACACCTTC.

This chain links TRBV25-1 with TRBJ2-1; D perhaps matches TRBD2 (6 bases). The V end lost 6 bases, the J end lost 5 bases, and 26 bases lay between the germline ends. CDR3 length: 18 amino acids. The V gene's germline CDR1 is MGHDK and CDR2 SYGVNS. CDR3 sequence (DNA): TGTGCCAGCAGCCACCTCAGTTATGGGCGGGACGAACACAATGAGCAGTTCTTC. Amino acid sequence: CASSHLSYGRDEHNEQFF.

The V and J genes are TRBV6-4 and TRBJ2-5; the match to TRBD1 covers 12 bases. The CDR3 covers 14 residues. The ends lost 3 bases at V and 4 bases at J; junction bases unmatched: 0. Germline loops: CDR1 MRHNA, CDR2 SNTAGT. CDR3 region: CASSEGQGAETQYF. As DNA, the CDR3 is TGTGCCAGCAGTGAGGGACAGGGGGCAGAGACCCAGTACTTC.

The J gene is TRBJ2-1, the V gene TRBV30; D is ambiguous. V dropped 5 bases and J dropped 7 bases, with 15 bases sitting between them. Germline V gives CDR1 GTSNPN, CDR2 SVGIG (reference sequence). The CDR3 covers 13 residues. CDR3 loop: CAWAFGSSNEQFF. The CDR3 DNA follows: TGTGCCTGGGCGTTTGGATCCTCGAATGAGCAGTTCTTC.

V is TRBV4-1 and J is TRBJ1-4; TRBD1 agrees at 7 bases. The CDR3 is 16 amino acids. Unmatched junction bases numbered 13, after V lost 4 bases and J lost 8 bases. Germline-derived CDR1 and CDR2 are MGHRA and YSYEKL. CDR3 bases: TGCGCCAGCAGCCGCGGTAAGGGACAGAGAGGGGAAAAACTGTTTTTT. The encoded protein is CASSRGKGQRGEKLFF.

This clone was seen a handful of times. The chain joins TRBV6-1 to TRBJ1-5; perhaps TRBD1 as D (5 bases). V was clipped by 2 bases and J by 6 bases, with 17 bases between them. This CDR3 comprises 16 residues. Germline V gives CDR1 MNHNS, CDR2 SASEGT. The DNA for the CDR3 is TGTGCCAGCAGTGAACAGGGCGAAGGTAACGCTCAGCCCCAGCATTTT. The encoded protein is CASSEQGEGNAQPQHF.

The V gene is TRBV6-6, the J gene TRBJ2-2; D is undetermined. The length of the CDR3 is 15 residues. The V end was cut by 0 bases, the J end by 3 bases, with 8 bases between. Germline V gene data show CDR1 as MNHNY and CDR2 as SVGAGI (reference sequence). The CDR3, as DNA: TGTGCCAGCAGTTACTCGAACAGCTACACCGGGGAGCTGTTTTTT. This translates into CASSYSNSYTGELFF.

The chain has TRBV29-1 and TRBJ1-3; D is undetermined. The germline V gene encodes CDR1 SQVTM and CDR2 ANQGSEA. The CDR3 runs 15 residues. V lost 6 bases, J lost 4 bases, and 19 bases lay in between. The CDR3: CSVGGGPITGNTIYF. The DNA of the CDR3 is TGCAGCGTAGGTGGTGGACCAATAACGGGAAACACCATATATTTT.

The V gene is TRBV28, the J gene TRBJ1-5; 7 positions match TRBD1. Germline loops: CDR1 MDHEN, CDR2 SYDVKM. V was pared by 3 bases and J by 0 bases, with 8 bases of the junction left unmatched. This CDR3 comprises 17 residues. The CDR3 DNA follows: TGTGCCAGCAGTTTGCCAAAAACAGGGGCTAGCAATCAGCCCCAGCATTTT. Protein product: CASSLPKTGASNQPQHF.

J is TRBJ1-4 and V is TRBV5-6; D possibly corresponds to TRBD1 (5 bases). V gave up 5 bases and J gave up 3 bases, with 14 bases separating them. This CDR3 contains 15 residues. CDR1 is SGHDT, CDR2 YYEEEE, per germline. As DNA, the CDR3 is TGTGCCAGCAGACTCTTCCGGGGGGCTAATGAAAAACTGTTTTTT. Encoded protein: CASRLFRGANEKLFF.

The chain uses TRBV7-9 and TRBJ1-4; 7 bases are shared with TRBD1. CDR1 is SEHNR, CDR2 FQNEAQ, per germline (reference sequence). This CDR3 has 19 residues. With 2 bases clipped from V and 8 bases from J, the junction kept 20 bases outside the gene matches. The CDR3 loop is CASSLTGQSSPLLSEKLFF. CDR3 sequence (DNA): TGTGCCAGCAGCTTAACGGGACAGTCATCCCCCTTACTCTCAGAAAAACTGTTTTTT. The full variable domain, its missing parts supplied by reference TRBV7-9 and TRBJ1-4, is DTGVSQNPRHKITKRGQNVTFRCDPISEHNRLYWYRQTLGQGPEFLTYFQNEAQLEKSRLLSDRFSAERPKGSFSTLEIQRTEQGDSAMYLCASSLTGQSSPLLSEKLFFGSGTQLSVL.

This chain joins TRBV28 and TRBJ1-2; TRBD1 might be the D (5 bases). Germline CDR1 and CDR2: MDHEN and SYDVKM. Trimming removed 7 bases at V and 10 bases at J, with 19 bases between. This CDR3 has 13 amino acids. CDR3 DNA: TGTGCCAGCAACCCCTCACGGGGCCTTTCCTACACCTTC. Its protein is CASNPSRGLSYTF.

The chain couples TRBV3-1 (or the pseudogene TRBV3-2) to TRBJ2-6; the D is unclear. V lost 5 bases to trimming and J lost 1 base, with 3 bases between them. The CDR3 has 13 residues. Germline assignment: CDR1 LGHDT and CDR2 YNNKEL (reference sequence). The CDR3 bases are TGTGCCAGCAGCACATCTGGGGCCAACGTCCTGACTTTC. Its protein is CASSTSGANVLTF.

A word on this clone: This same CDR3 is encoded by further DNA sequences in the sample. V and J are TRBV3-1 (or the pseudogene TRBV3-2) and TRBJ1-1, with D unresolved. With 1 base removed from V and 1 base from J, the gap between germline ends came to 4 bases. Germline CDR1 is LGHDT and CDR2 is YNNKEL (reference sequence). CDR3 length: 13 amino acids. The CDR3 protein is CASSQGGNTEAFF. The CDR3 DNA reads as TGTGCCAGCAGCCAAGGTGGGAACACTGAAGCTTTCTTT.

V is TRBV24-1 and J is TRBJ1-2; D ambiguous. Looked up from germline, CDR1 is KGHDR and CDR2 is SFDVKD. This CDR3 has 14 amino acids. With 7 bases removed from V and 2 bases from J, the gap between germline ends came to 13 bases. The CDR3 bases are TGTGCCACCAGGGTTCCTGGGGTAAACTATGGCTACACCTTC. Protein: CATRVPGVNYGYTF.

This clone was seen once. The chain links TRBV27 to TRBJ2-2; possible D gene TRBD2, 5 bases. V was cut by 6 bases and J by 6 bases, with 11 bases left in between. The CDR3 sequence is 13 residues long. The germline gives CDR1 MNHEY, CDR2 SMNVEV (reference sequence). CDR3 coding DNA: TGTGCCAGCAGGGGTAGAGGGCCCGGGGAGCTGTTTTTT. Translated: CASRGRGPGELFF.

The chain joins TRBV10-3 to TRBJ2-1; 7 bases map to TRBD2. The V gene end was trimmed by 10 bases and the J gene end by 0 bases; junction bases not matched to a gene: 3. Germline-derived CDR1 and CDR2 are ENHRY and SYGVKD. The CDR3 runs 13 residues. DNA for the CDR3: TGTGCCACCGGGGGGATCTCCTACAATGAGCAGTTCTTC. As protein: CATGGISYNEQFF.

This CDR3 reads CASSPGSGETTDTQYF. DNA of the CDR3: TGTGCCAGCTCACCGGGTAGCGGGGAGACCACAGATACGCAGTATTTT. The chain employs TRBV18 and TRBJ2-3; 8 positions match TRBD2. V dropped 3 bases and J dropped 2; count of bases not matched to a gene: 7. The CDR3 runs 16 residues. The V gene's germline CDR1 is KGHSH and CDR2 LQKENI.

The V and J genes are TRBV27 and TRBJ1-2; D is unresolved. Trimming pared 10 bases from V and 0 bases from J, leaving 9 bases between. CDR1 is MNHEY, CDR2 SMNVEV, per germline (reference sequence). This CDR3 contains 12 residues. The CDR3 is CATAEANYGYTF. In nucleotides, the CDR3 is TGTGCCACAGCTGAGGCTAACTATGGCTACACCTTC.